What follows are 18 T cell receptor beta chains derived from one specimen sequenced in a study of cytomegalovirus exposure and HLA in healthy donors. Vbeta (60) and Jbeta (13) primers were used in the PCR. The data were produced by immunoSEQ multiplex PCR, yet TCRdb's version contains in-frame clones alone and is incomplete. The table records about 150,000 clones, 70% to 80% of them present only once. The sequencing input was PBMCs. Source of these receptors: a man younger than 40 in good health and CMV-seropositive.

This clone was observed once. The rearrangement links TRBV7-9 to TRBJ2-2; 8 nucleotides align to TRBD1. Germline assignment: CDR1 SEHNR and CDR2 FQNEAQ (reference sequence). CDR3 length equals 12 residues. Losses at the gene ends were 5 bases for V and 9 bases for J; bases not matched to a gene: 2. DNA for the CDR3: TGTGCCAGCAGCCCAGGGGGCTGGGAGCTGTTTTTT. Translated, it gives CASSPGGWELFF.

V gene TRBV5-8 combines with J gene TRBJ1-2, with D unresolved. The germline CDR1 and CDR2 sequences are SGHTS and YDEGEE. V was trimmed by 4 bases and J by 6 bases, leaving 16 bases between them. The CDR3 runs to 14 residues. CDR3 region: CASSPESPGNGYTF. For the CDR3, the DNA is TGTGCCAGCAGCCCTGAGTCCCCGGGGAATGGCTACACCTTC.

The chain carries TRBV6-5 and TRBJ2-7, with 7 positions matching TRBD2. CDR1 is MNHEY, CDR2 SVGAGI, per germline. The CDR3 is made up of 15 amino acids. V lost 6 bases to trimming and J lost 2 bases; unmatched junction nucleotides: 10. CDR3 nucleotides: TGTGCCAGCAGACCTACTAGCGTTGGGACCTACGAGCAGTACTTC. It is translated as CASRPTSVGTYEQYF.

The chain employs TRBV7-9 and TRBJ2-1; perhaps TRBD2 as D (5 bases). Between the trimmed V and J ends, which lost 5 bases and 7 bases, there was a span of 15 bases. Germline V gene data show CDR1 as SEHNR and CDR2 as FQNEAQ (reference sequence). The CDR3 length is 14 residues. CDR3 region: CASSILASRNEQFF. CDR3 coding DNA: TGTGCCAGCAGCATCCTAGCATCGCGGAATGAGCAGTTCTTC.

This rearrangement joins TRBV7-9 to TRBJ2-5; 9 nucleotides agree with TRBD2. The J call may be faulty, since TRBJ2-7 better matches the DNA end. The CDR3 has 14 residues. Germline CDR1 reads SEHNR; CDR2 reads FQNEAQ (reference sequence). The chain's CDR3 is CASSLTSGAYEQYF. The CDR3 nucleotides read TGTGCCAGCAGCTTGACTAGCGGAGCCTACGAGCAGTACTTC.

A single count supports this clone. The rearrangement links TRBV9 to TRBJ1-1; tentatively, D is TRBD1 (6 bases). Germline-derived CDR1 and CDR2 are SGDLS and YYNGEE. V lost 1 base and J 1 base, leaving 14 bases between the germline ends. CDR3 length equals 16 residues. CDR3 in DNA: TGTGCCAGCAGCGTAATATCGGGACATTCGAACACTGAAGCTTTCTTT. It encodes CASSVISGHSNTEAFF. The whole variable domain, filled in from reference TRBV9 and TRBJ1-1, reads DSGVTQTPKHLITATGQRVTLRCSPRSGDLSVYWYQQSLDQGLQFLIQYYNGEERAKGNILERFSAQQFPDLHSELNLSSLELGDSALYFCASSVISGHSNTEAFFGQGTRLTVV.

V gene TRBV23-1 combines with J gene TRBJ1-1; D is unclear. TRBV23-1 is assigned to the ORF class and has an uncertain function. The CDR3 length is 18 residues. The V end was cut by 4 bases, the J end by 1 base, with 22 bases between. CDR3 region: CASSLPRAGRVTNTEAFF. The CDR3 nucleotides are TGCGCCAGCAGTCTCCCCCGCGCGGGGAGGGTGACGAACACTGAAGCTTTCTTT.

This clone has just a few counts. The V call is TRBV28, the J call TRBJ2-1, with a tentative D call TRBD2 (5 bases). V was shortened by 5 bases and J by 7 bases, with 18 bases between the two germline ends. This CDR3 is built from 15 residues. From germline, CDR1 is MDHEN and CDR2 SYDVKM. DNA of the CDR3: TGTGCCAGCAGTCCCCCCCTTGGGAGTGGAAATGAGCAGTTCTTC. Translation gives CASSPPLGSGNEQFF.

J is TRBJ2-1 and V is TRBV9; 8 bases map to TRBD2. The CDR3 is made up of 14 amino acids. The germline V gene encodes CDR1 SGDLS and CDR2 YYNGEE. V shed 4 bases, J shed 12 bases, and the junction held 12 bases outside the gene matches. DNA for the CDR3: TGTGCCAGCAGCAAACCGGGACTAGTACATTGGCAGTTCTTC. Its translation is CASSKPGLVHWQFF. Variable domain in full (rest from reference TRBV9 and TRBJ2-1): DSGVTQTPKHLITATGQRVTLRCSPRSGDLSVYWYQQSLDQGLQFLIQYYNGEERAKGNILERFSAQQFPDLHSELNLSSLELGDSALYFCASSKPGLVHWQFFGPGTRLTVL.

In this sample, this clone turned up a few times. The rearrangement uses TRBV27 and TRBJ2-1; tentative D call: TRBD1 (6 bases). The length of the CDR3 is 15 residues. V was clipped by 5 bases and J by 1 base, with 12 bases between them. In germline, CDR1 is MNHEY, CDR2 SMNVEV (reference sequence). In DNA form, the CDR3 reads TGTGCCAGCAGTCAGGGGACATTTTCCTACAATGAGCAGTTCTTC. As protein: CASSQGTFSYNEQFF.

The chain links TRBV5-1 to TRBJ1-1; 7 nucleotides align to TRBD1. V dropped 0 bases and J dropped 3; count of bases not matched to a gene: 5. The CDR3 runs to 15 residues. Germline V lookup: CDR1 SGHRS, CDR2 YFSETQ. The CDR3 spells CASSLAGTAHTEAFF. The CDR3 DNA reads TGCGCCAGCAGCTTGGCCGGGACAGCGCACACTGAAGCTTTCTTT. The entire variable domain, with the rest obtained from reference TRBV5-1 and TRBJ1-1, is as follows: KAGVTQTPRYLIKTRGQQVTLSCSPISGHRSVSWYQQTPGQGLQFLFEYFSETQRNKGNFPGRFSGRQFSNSRSEMNVSTLELGDSALYLCASSLAGTAHTEAFFGQGTRLTVV.

This sequence joins TRBV7-9 and TRBJ1-1; 10 positions match TRBD1. CDR1 is SEHNR, CDR2 FQNEAQ, per germline (reference sequence). This CDR3 is built from 13 residues. J was trimmed by 10 bases and V by 0 bases; bases with no gene match: 2. The CDR3 nucleotides read TGTGCCAGCAGCTTAGCTGGACAGGGGGGAGCTTTCTTT. Protein: CASSLAGQGGAFF.

The chain joins TRBV2 to TRBJ2-4, with 7 bases lining up with TRBD2. Germline CDR1 is SNHLY and CDR2 is FYNNEI. This CDR3 is built from 13 residues. Germline trimming cut 2 bases from V and 8 bases from J; bases unmatched to any gene: 3. CDR3 in DNA: TGTGCCAGCAGTGAAAGGGAGGGATACATTCAGTACTTC. Translating gives CASSEREGYIQYF. Combining the CDR3 with reference TRBV2 and TRBJ2-4 gives the whole variable domain EPEVTQTPSHQVTQMGQEVILRCVPISNHLYFYWYRQILGQKVEFLVSFYNNEISEKSEIFDDQFSVERPDGSNFTLKIRSTKLEDSAMYFCASSEREGYIQYFGAGTRLSVL.

This chain links TRBV29-1 with TRBJ1-1; D unclear. The CDR3 totals 10 residues. V was trimmed by 2 bases and J by 8 bases, leaving 6 bases between them. Germline V CDR1 and CDR2: SQVTM, ANQGSEA. The chain's CDR3 is CSVEYSEAFF. The CDR3, as DNA: TGCAGCGTTGAATACAGCGAAGCTTTCTTT.

The V gene is TRBV7-3, the J gene TRBJ2-3; D may be TRBD2 (6 bases). V lost 5 bases, J lost 1 base, and 13 bases lay in between. CDR1 is SGHTA and CDR2 is FQGTGA in the germline V gene. This CDR3 region has 15 residues. The CDR3 DNA reads as TGTGCCAGCAGCCGGCGGGGTCCCGGCACAGATACGCAGTATTTT. It yields the protein CASSRRGPGTDTQYF.

This clone came up a few times. J is TRBJ2-1 and V is TRBV5-1; a weak D match, TRBD2 (5 bases). The CDR3 contains 15 residues. The ends were cut back, 4 bases at V and 3 bases at J, with 14 bases in the middle. CDR1 is SGHRS and CDR2 is YFSETQ in the germline V gene. The CDR3 DNA reads TGCGCCAGCAGCCTTAGCGTTCAGAGCTACAATGAGCAGTTCTTC. This gives the protein CASSLSVQSYNEQFF.

In its sample, this clone was seen a few times. This rearrangement joins TRBV27 to TRBJ1-6; 11 nucleotides line up with TRBD1. CDR1 MNHEY and CDR2 SMNVEV come from the germline V gene (reference sequence). CDR3 size: 14 residues. The V gene end was trimmed by 5 bases and the J gene end by 11 bases; junction bases not matched to a gene: 5. The CDR3 is CASSADRGRPPLHF. The CDR3 DNA is TGTGCCAGCAGTGCGGACAGGGGGCGGCCACCCCTCCACTTT.

Of note for this clone: The sample carries other DNA sequences with the same CDR3. The chain links TRBV29-1 to TRBJ2-1, with 13 bases lining up with TRBD2. In germline, CDR1 is SQVTM, CDR2 ANQGSEA. CDR3 length: 13 amino acids. Germline trimming cut 6 bases from V and 5 bases from J; bases unmatched to any gene: 1. CDR3 in DNA: TGCAGCGTCGGGACTAGCGGGAACAATGAGCAGTTCTTC. As protein: CSVGTSGNNEQFF.